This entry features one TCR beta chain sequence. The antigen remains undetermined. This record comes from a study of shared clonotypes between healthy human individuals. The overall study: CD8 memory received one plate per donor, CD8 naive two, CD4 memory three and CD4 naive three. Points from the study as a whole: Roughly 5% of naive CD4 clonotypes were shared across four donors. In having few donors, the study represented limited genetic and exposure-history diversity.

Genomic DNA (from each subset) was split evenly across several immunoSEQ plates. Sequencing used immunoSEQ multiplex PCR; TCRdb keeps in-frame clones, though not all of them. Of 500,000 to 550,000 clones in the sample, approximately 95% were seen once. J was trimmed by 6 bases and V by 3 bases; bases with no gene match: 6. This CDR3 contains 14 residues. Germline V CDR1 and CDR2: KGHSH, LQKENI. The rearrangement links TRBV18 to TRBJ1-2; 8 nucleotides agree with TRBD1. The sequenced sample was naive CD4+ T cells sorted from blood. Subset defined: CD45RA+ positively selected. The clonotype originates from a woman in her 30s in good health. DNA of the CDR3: TGTGCCAGCTCACCGCTGGACAGGGACAATGGCTACACCTTC. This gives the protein CASSPLDRDNGYTF.